This TCR beta chain was sequenced for a study of siplizumab effects on memory and regulatory T cells. Assay: immunoSEQ multiplex PCR; the TCRdb copy retains only in-frame clones and omits some. Of approximately 110,000 clones listed, under 95% are singletons. This clone has a single count. Its antigen is not known. General study results and limits: There appeared to be greater diversity in naive T cells than in memory cells, and naive T cells seemed major contributors to the alloresponse. The suppressive capacity of proliferating Tregs from siplizumab cultures remained unconfirmed. Under siplizumab, alloreactive sequences traced to unstimulated CD4+ memory cells were significantly reduced. Few alloreactive clones mapped to unstimulated subsets.

The clonotype comes from a human donor in good health. Sample: Tregs sorted from blood.

The CDR3: CASSQGTLNTEAFF. The CDR3 nucleotides are TGCGCCAGCAGCCAAGGGACGTTGAACACTGAAGCTTTCTTT. The chain links TRBV5-1 to TRBJ1-1, with a weak D call TRBD1 (5 bases). The V end was cut by 4 bases, the J end by 0 bases, with 10 bases between. The CDR3 is 14 amino acids. In germline, CDR1 is SGHRS, CDR2 YFSETQ. Based on the CDR3 plus reference TRBV5-1 and TRBJ1-1, the full variable domain is KAGVTQTPRYLIKTRGQQVTLSCSPISGHRSVSWYQQTPGQGLQFLFEYFSETQRNKGNFPGRFSGRQFSNSRSEMNVSTLELGDSALYLCASSQGTLNTEAFFGQGTRLTVV.